This entry describes one T cell receptor (beta chain). Germline values: CDR1 LGHDT, CDR2 YNNKEL (reference sequence). The V and J ends lost 2 bases and 8 bases respectively, with 6 bases between them. The CDR3 is made up of 11 amino acids. Produced via immunoSEQ multiplex PCR; TCRdb's table is partial and in-frame only. The repertoire holds a few hundred thousand clones, about 89% seen once, with over 0.7% in the top ten. The sample originates from a study of blood T cell repertoires in COVID-19. Study as a whole: Specimens from acute and convalescent COVID-19 originated in the United States, Italy and Spain. T cells, B-cell-depleted T cells, or PBMCs provided the cDNA or gDNA that served as material.

This study enrolled people aged about 18 to 90 from about 26 US geographic areas. Within the 2 weeks before study entry, each person in the exposed group met a COVID-19 case. Sequencing was done on a sample of PBMCs or T cells enriched from blood (not recorded which). V gene TRBV3-1 (or the pseudogene TRBV3-2) combines with J gene TRBJ1-2; D gene uncertain. This TCR was recovered from a middle-aged woman who had been exposed to COVID-19. The DNA of the CDR3 is TGTGCCAGCAGCCAAACATGGGGCTACACCTTC. It yields the protein CASSQTWGYTF.